This TCR beta chain was captured in a study of beta chain features in type 1 diabetes. The wider study: Sorted cells numbering over 95,000,000 were examined across all samples. Study-wide results and limits: TCRB CDR3s from Type 1 diabetes patients were moderately but significantly shorter in all four CD4+ subsets. The study notes PCR might favor shorter templates equally in patients and controls.

Looked up from germline, CDR1 is MDHEN and CDR2 is SYDVKM. The V and J ends lost 9 bases and 2 bases respectively, with 14 bases between them. This CDR3 is built from 13 residues. The whole isolated RNA underwent reverse transcription, so sequencing captured expressed TCRB transcripts. Repertoires were generated with immunoSEQ multiplex PCR, while TCRdb's copy carries only in-frame clones and drops some. The sample holds some 120,000 clones, roughly 17% seen once. This clone has a single count. Its antigen is as yet unknown. The TCR was taken from a young man with type 1 diabetes. Sequencing used central memory CD4+ T cells from blood. The rearrangement uses TRBV28 and TRBJ2-7, with D perhaps TRBD1 (6 bases). CDR3 in DNA: TGTGCCAGTAATCCGGGACAAACCTACGAGCAGTACTTC. It specifies CASNPGQTYEQYF. Full variable domain (outside the CDR3, taken from reference TRBV28 and TRBJ2-7): DVKVTQSSRYLVKRTGEKVFLECVQDMDHENMFWYRQDPGLGLRLIYFSYDVKMKEKGDIPEGYSVSREKKERFSLILESASTNQTSMYLCASNPGQTYEQYFGPGTRLTVT.